These 6 T cell receptor beta chains originate from one sample sequenced in a study of T cell responses to AZD1222 COVID-19 vaccine. Assay: immunoSEQ multiplex PCR; the TCRdb copy retains only in-frame clones and omits some. Of some 100,000 clones in the sample, more than 75% were seen once. The source material was peripheral blood, sampled on day 0 of MenACWY control vaccination. The source is an adult in good health.

This chain uses TRBV6-5 with TRBJ2-7, with 7 nucleotides matching TRBD1. Germline CDR1 reads MNHEY; CDR2 reads SVGAGI. The V gene end was trimmed by 5 bases and the J gene end by 0 bases; junction bases not matched to a gene: 7. This CDR3 spans 15 amino acids. The chain's CDR3 is CASSRGGQSSYEQYF. CDR3 sequence (DNA): TGTGCCAGCAGTAGAGGGGGCCAAAGCTCCTACGAGCAGTACTTC.

The chain has TRBV6-5 and TRBJ1-4; D is possibly TRBD1 (5 bases). Between the trimmed V and J ends, which lost 0 bases and 11 bases, there was a span of 10 bases. There are 13 residues in the CDR3. Germline lookup yields CDR1 MNHEY and CDR2 SVGAGI. The CDR3 DNA reads as TGTGCCAGCAGTTACTCGACCGGGGGGAAACTGTTTTTT. This codes for CASSYSTGGKLFF.

This sequence joins TRBV6-5 and TRBJ1-1; D gene ambiguous. CDR3 size: 14 residues. Germline assignment: CDR1 MNHEY and CDR2 SVGAGI. The V end lost 2 bases, the J end lost 0 bases, and 7 bases lay between the germline ends. CDR3 DNA: TGTGCCAGCAGTTACGATACTATGAACACTGAAGCTTTCTTT. Translating it yields CASSYDTMNTEAFF.

J is TRBJ2-7 and V is TRBV5-1, with D perhaps TRBD1 (5 bases). CDR3 size: 12 residues. The V gene lost 2 bases and the J gene lost 5 bases, with 8 bases spanning the gap. In germline, CDR1 is SGHRS, CDR2 YFSETQ. As DNA, the CDR3 is TGCGCCAGCAGCTTTCAAGGGGACGAGCAGTACTTC. Its translation: CASSFQGDEQYF.

This rearrangement joins TRBV2 to TRBJ2-7, with 9 nucleotides matching TRBD2. Germline values: CDR1 SNHLY, CDR2 FYNNEI. CDR3 size: 15 residues. Unmatched junction bases numbered 9, after V lost 5 bases and J lost 4 bases. The CDR3 DNA reads as TGTGCCAGCAGTTCCGAGGGACTAGCTACGTACGAGCAGTACTTC. Translation: CASSSEGLATYEQYF.

This chain uses TRBV9 with TRBJ1-6, with TRBD1 as a possible D gene (5 bases). Germline CDR1 is SGDLS and CDR2 is YYNGEE. CDR3 size: 15 residues. Trimming took off 0 bases at V and 10 bases at J, with 14 bases between the two ends. The CDR3 bases are TGTGCCAGCAGCGTAGATCCGGGGGGGGACTCACCCCTCCACTTT. Encoded protein: CASSVDPGGDSPLHF.